This is a list of T cell receptor beta chains from one sample in a study of blood T cell repertoires in COVID-19. The assay was immunoSEQ multiplex PCR, and TCRdb's table has in-frame clones only and misses some. The profile shows about 310,000 clones, nearly 90% of them singletons. The sample was PBMCs or T cells enriched from blood (not recorded which). The receptors originated from a woman between 18 and 29 years old with acute COVID-19. Both conserved end residues are part of each CDR3. A D gene is named only where the DNA matches it firmly. Part of the rows lack a size; the others show once, few, many or a class for expanded clones.

J | D | size | V | DNA | CDR3
TRBJ2-7 | TRBD2 | NA | TRBV28 | TGTGCCAGCAGTTTCCCCGGGGGGGCTAGTCGGGAGCAGTACTTC | CASSFPGGASREQYF
TRBJ2-3 | TRBD2 | NA | TRBV2 | TGTGCCAGCAGCGCCCCGGGACTAGCGGATACGCAGTATTTT | CASSAPGLADTQYF
TRBJ2-1 | NA | NA | TRBV9 | TGTGCCAGCAGCGTAGCAGGAGGGAAGGTTACCTACAATGAGCAGTTCTTC | CASSVAGGKVTYNEQFF
TRBJ2-2 | TRBD1 | NA | TRBV24-1 | TGTGCCACCAGTGAAGGACAGGGAGCTTTGGTCCTCTTT | CATSEGQGALVLF
TRBJ2-4 | TRBD2 | NA | TRBV27 | TGTGCCAGAGGGACTAGCGGGGTGAAAAACATTCAGTACTTC | CARGTSGVKNIQYF
TRBJ2-7 | TRBD2 | NA | TRBV18 | TGTGCCAGCTCCGACCGGGACTACCGTACAGCCTACGAGCAGTACTTC | CASSDRDYRTAYEQYF
TRBJ1-1 | TRBD1 | NA | TRBV7-6 | TGTGCCAGCAGCGAAGGCACAAGGGGGCTGAACACTGAAGCTTTCTTT | CASSEGTRGLNTEAFF
TRBJ2-2 | NA | once | TRBV18 | TGTGCCAGCACCCTAAGGAGGGCCGGGGAGCTGTTTTTT | CASTLRRAGELFF
TRBJ1-2 | NA | NA | TRBV5-1 | TGCGCCAGCAGCATTGGACACGGAGAGGATGGCTACACCTTC | CASSIGHGEDGYTF
TRBJ1-1 | NA | once | TRBV18 | TGTGCCAGCTCCGCCTCCCGCAGCACTGAAGCTTTCTTT | CASSASRSTEAFF
TRBJ2-1 | TRBD2 | NA | TRBV9 | TGTGCCAGCAGCTTCTCGGGGAGGGACCCCTACAATGAGCAGTTCTTC | CASSFSGRDPYNEQFF
TRBJ1-5 | NA | NA | TRBV7-3 | TGTGCCAGCAGCCCCGTCAGGTCATCGGGACAGCCCCAGCATTTT | CASSPVRSSGQPQHF
TRBJ2-1 | TRBD2 | NA | TRBV4-1 | TGCGCCAGCAGCTCGGGACTAGCGGGAGGGCCGGGTGAGCAGTTCTTC | CASSSGLAGGPGEQFF
TRBJ2-5 | TRBD2 | once | TRBV6-5 | TGTGCCAGCTTGACTAGCGGGACGGGGACCCAGTACTTC | CASLTSGTGTQYF
TRBJ1-4 | NA | few | TRBV5-5 | TGTGCCAGCAGCTTAGGCAGGGTGGCTGAAAAACTGTTTTTT | CASSLGRVAEKLFF
TRBJ1-5 | NA | NA | TRBV28 | TGTGCCAGCAGTTTTTCGGGTAAGGCGAATCAGCCCCAGCATTTT | CASSFSGKANQPQHF
TRBJ1-2 | TRBD1 | NA | TRBV23-1 | TGCGCCAGCAGTCATCTTGGGACAGGGCCCTTTTCTCCCCGTTTCTATGGCTACACCTTC | CASSHLGTGPFSPRFYGYTF
TRBJ2-5 | NA | NA | TRBV18 | TGTGCCAGCTCACCACCTCCTAGTCGTATGGAGACCCAGTACTTC | CASSPPPSRMETQYF
TRBJ2-3 | NA | NA | TRBV5-1 | TGCGCCAGCAGCGCCTTGGGGTCCGGGGGAGATACGCAGTATTTT | CASSALGSGGDTQYF
TRBJ2-7 | TRBD1 | NA | TRBV28 | TGTGCCAGCAGACCCGGACAGGAGTCCTACGAGCAGTACTTC | CASRPGQESYEQYF
TRBJ1-1 | NA | few | TRBV18 | TGTGCCAGCTCACCACCGGGGCCGAACACTGAAGCTTTCTTT | CASSPPGPNTEAFF
TRBJ2-3 | TRBD1 | NA | TRBV29-1 | TGCAGCGTTGATGGGACAGGGGGCGAAGATACGCAGTATTTT | CSVDGTGGEDTQYF
TRBJ2-1 | TRBD1 | NA | TRBV6-4 | TGTGCCAGCAGTGACCCAGGGACAGGGGAAAATGAGCAGTTCTTC | CASSDPGTGENEQFF
TRBJ1-5 | NA | NA | TRBV3-1/TRBV3-2 | TGTGCCAGCAGCCCCACACAGGTTAATCAGCCCCAGCATTTT | CASSPTQVNQPQHF
TRBJ2-7 | TRBD2 | NA | TRBV28 | TGTGCCAGCAGTTTAGTGACCCTGGTCCCTAGCGGGGGGTACGAGCAGTACTTC | CASSLVTLVPSGGYEQYF
TRBJ2-7 | TRBD2 | NA | TRBV4-1 | TGCGCCAGCAGCCAAGGCCATGGACTAGCCTCCTACGAGCAGTACTTC | CASSQGHGLASYEQYF
TRBJ2-5 | NA | NA | TRBV7-9 | TGTGCCAGCAGCCGGACTGGACTGGGGGAGACCCAGTACTTC | CASSRTGLGETQYF
TRBJ1-1 | TRBD1 | NA | TRBV24-1 | TGTGCCACCAGTCAGCCGGGACAGGGTTTCACTGAAGCTTTCTTT | CATSQPGQGFTEAFF
TRBJ2-2 | TRBD2 | NA | TRBV2 | TGTGCCAGCAGGGGACTAGGAAACACCGGGGAGCTGTTTTTT | CASRGLGNTGELFF
TRBJ1-5 | NA | NA | TRBV6-5 | TGTGCCAGCAGCAATCCCCCCGCGGGTCAGCCCCAGCATTTT | CASSNPPAGQPQHF
TRBJ2-1 | NA | once | TRBV3-1/TRBV3-2 | TGTGCCAGCAGCCATGGCGCATCGGGTGAGCAGTTCTTC | CASSHGASGEQFF
TRBJ2-2 | NA | NA | TRBV28 | TGTGCCAGCAGCTCGGGACAGAACACCGGGGAGCTGTTTTTT | CASSSGQNTGELFF
TRBJ1-1 | NA | once | TRBV28 | TGTGCCAGCAGTTTAGAGGCAGTAAGGCTGAACACTGAAGCTTTCTTT | CASSLEAVRLNTEAFF
TRBJ1-5 | NA | NA | TRBV15 | TGTGCCACCAGCAGAGATCCGCGGGATCAGCCCCAGCATTTT | CATSRDPRDQPQHF
TRBJ1-6 | TRBD1 | NA | TRBV28 | TGTGCCAGCAGTATGGGACAGGGGATTTCACCCCTCCACTTT | CASSMGQGISPLHF
TRBJ2-1 | NA | NA | TRBV28 | TGTGCCAGCAGTTCCTCAGGTCCCAGCTCCTACAATGAGCAGTTCTTC | CASSSSGPSSYNEQFF
TRBJ2-7 | NA | NA | TRBV27 | TGTGCCAGCAGTTTAACAGGCATCCGCGGGCAGTACTTC | CASSLTGIRGQYF
TRBJ1-5 | NA | once | TRBV9 | TGTGCCAGCAGCGGAAACTTAAATCAGCCCCAGCATTTT | CASSGNLNQPQHF
TRBJ1-3 | NA | NA | TRBV19 | TGTGCCAGTAGTGCCAGAGCGGGACACCTCTCTGGAAACACCATATATTTT | CASSARAGHLSGNTIYF
TRBJ1-5 | TRBD1 | NA | TRBV5-6 | TGTGCCAGCAGCCCCTGGAGGGACAGGGGTAGCAATCAGCCCCAGCATTTT | CASSPWRDRGSNQPQHF
TRBJ2-5 | TRBD1 | NA | TRBV5-1 | TGCGCCAGCAGCCGACGGACAGGGACCTTACAAGAGACCCAGTACTTC | CASSRRTGTLQETQYF
TRBJ2-1 | TRBD1 | NA | TRBV11-3 | TGTGCCAGCAGCTTAGGAACAGGGGGGTCCTACAATGAGCAGTTCTTC | CASSLGTGGSYNEQFF
TRBJ1-1 | TRBD1 | NA | TRBV12-5 | TGTGCTAGTGGTCTTGGGACAGGGTTCCTGAACACTGAAGCTTTCTTT | CASGLGTGFLNTEAFF
TRBJ2-5 | TRBD2 | NA | TRBV7-3 | TGTGCCAGCAGCCCAGGGCGGGGGGAGACCCAGTACTTC | CASSPGRGETQYF
TRBJ2-6 | NA | NA | TRBV6-6 | TGTGCCAGCAGTCTATCCCCCGGGGGGCCCACAGCGGGGGCCAACGTCCTGACTTTC | CASSLSPGGPTAGANVLTF
TRBJ1-1 | NA | few | TRBV12-3/TRBV12-4 | TGTGCCAGCAGCTTATTTCCCGACACTGAAGCTTTCTTT | CASSLFPDTEAFF
TRBJ2-1 | TRBD2 | NA | TRBV19 | TGTGCCAGTAGTTCAAAGACTAGCGGGAGTTTGGATGAGCAGTTCTTC | CASSSKTSGSLDEQFF
TRBJ2-6 | NA | NA | TRBV6-5 | TGTGCCAGCAACTTCGTAGGGGCTGGGGCCAACGTCCTGACTTTC | CASNFVGAGANVLTF